The 30 T cell receptor beta chains reported below all come from one sample, sequenced in a study of blood T cell repertoires in COVID-19. The table came from immunoSEQ multiplex PCR; TCRdb's copy has only in-frame clones and leaves some out. The table records under 110,000 clones, around 92% of them present only once. The sequencing sample was made of peripheral blood. The source of these receptors is a man aged 50 or older with active COVID-19.

The rearrangement joins TRBV28 to TRBJ1-2; 8 bases map to TRBD1. The V gene's germline CDR1 is MDHEN and CDR2 SYDVKM. The CDR3 spans 13 residues. V lost 6 bases to trimming and J lost 9 bases; unmatched junction nucleotides: 9. In DNA, the CDR3 is TGTGCCAGCAGGACCGGGACAGGATACAGCTACACCTTC. It is translated as CASRTGTGYSYTF.

The chain joins TRBV4-1 to TRBJ1-2; the D gene is possibly TRBD1 (5 bases). The CDR3 consists of 15 residues. V was clipped by 0 bases and J by 8 bases, with 16 bases between them. The germline CDR1 and CDR2 sequences are MGHRA and YSYEKL. CDR3 loop: CASSQDRGGGSGYTF. CDR3 in DNA: TGCGCCAGCAGCCAAGATAGAGGCGGGGGGTCAGGCTACACCTTC.

The J gene is TRBJ1-6, the V gene TRBV27; 10 bases map to TRBD1. Germline V gene sequence: CDR1 MNHEY, CDR2 SMNVEV (reference sequence). J gave up 9 bases and V 2 bases, and 7 bases lay outside the gene matches. CDR3 length equals 16 residues. CDR3 nucleotide sequence: TGTGCCAGCAGTTTAACGGGGACAGGGGTTCGTTCACCCCTCCACTTT. Translation: CASSLTGTGVRSPLHF.

This chain uses TRBV2 with TRBJ2-1; TRBD1 might be the D (6 bases). V gave up 8 bases and J gave up 7 bases, with 12 bases separating them. Per germline, CDR1 SNHLY and CDR2 FYNNEI. The CDR3 loop spans 12 amino acids. CDR3 protein: CASLRGPNEQFF. CDR3 DNA sequence: TGTGCCAGCCTCAGGGGACCTAATGAGCAGTTCTTC. The complete variable domain, with remaining parts taken from reference TRBV2 and TRBJ2-1, reads EPEVTQTPSHQVTQMGQEVILRCVPISNHLYFYWYRQILGQKVEFLVSFYNNEISEKSEIFDDQFSVERPDGSNFTLKIRSTKLEDSAMYFCASLRGPNEQFFGPGTRLTVL.

The chain couples TRBV6-6 to TRBJ1-3, with D uncertain. The CDR3 consists of 15 residues. V was clipped by 7 bases and J by 5 bases, with 18 bases between them. The germline gives CDR1 MNHNY, CDR2 SVGAGI (reference sequence). The CDR3 sequence is CASTLSPGGRNTIYF. The CDR3 DNA sequence: TGTGCCAGCACCCTATCGCCCGGTGGTAGAAACACCATATATTTT.

V and J are TRBV5-1 and TRBJ2-3; perhaps TRBD1 as D (5 bases). This CDR3 region has 16 residues. CDR1 is SGHRS and CDR2 is YFSETQ in the germline V gene. The V end lost 3 bases, the J end lost 0 bases, and 14 bases lay between the germline ends. CDR3 DNA sequence: TGCGCCAGCAGCTCCATGGGGCGGCAGAGCACAGATACGCAGTATTTT. Protein sequence: CASSSMGRQSTDTQYF. Supplemented by reference TRBV5-1 and TRBJ2-3, the full variable domain reads KAGVTQTPRYLIKTRGQQVTLSCSPISGHRSVSWYQQTPGQGLQFLFEYFSETQRNKGNFPGRFSGRQFSNSRSEMNVSTLELGDSALYLCASSSMGRQSTDTQYFGPGTRLTVL.

This chain connects TRBV5-6 to TRBJ2-5; D might be TRBD1 (6 bases). From germline, CDR1 is SGHDT and CDR2 YYEEEE. This CDR3 is built from 14 residues. V dropped 4 bases and J dropped 4 bases, with 14 bases sitting between them. For the CDR3, the DNA is TGTGCCAGCAGCACCGGACAGAGAGGAGAGACCCAGTACTTC. Protein product: CASSTGQRGETQYF.

The chain has TRBV19 and TRBJ2-7; 9 bases map to TRBD2. The CDR3 is made up of 11 amino acids. Germline V lookup: CDR1 LNHDA, CDR2 SQIVND (reference sequence). Unmatched junction bases numbered 4, after V lost 9 bases and J lost 7 bases. This chain's CDR3 is CASTSGSEQYF. The CDR3 bases are TGTGCCAGCACTAGCGGGTCGGAGCAGTACTTC.

The chain uses TRBV5-1 and TRBJ1-2; no clear D. Germline V lookup: CDR1 SGHRS, CDR2 YFSETQ. There are 13 residues in the CDR3. V was pared by 0 bases and J by 5 bases, with 8 bases between. The CDR3 region is CASSLEAGYGYTF. In DNA, the CDR3 is TGCGCCAGCAGCTTGGAAGCGGGGTATGGCTACACCTTC.

The chain uses TRBV7-9 and TRBJ1-2, with 7 bases matching TRBD1. This CDR3 has 17 residues. Looked up from germline, CDR1 is SEHNR and CDR2 is FQNEAQ (reference sequence). V trimming: 3 bases; J trimming: 0 bases; junction bases outside the gene matches: 10. The CDR3 nucleotides read TGTGCCAGCAGCTTCGTCGGGACAGCAAAGTCTAACTATGGCTACACCTTC. The encoded protein is CASSFVGTAKSNYGYTF.

V usage is TRBV5-6 and J usage is TRBJ2-1; a possible D gene is TRBD1 (5 bases). This CDR3 spans 15 amino acids. From germline, CDR1 is SGHDT and CDR2 YYEEEE. V dropped 4 bases and J dropped 3 bases, with 14 bases sitting between them. CDR3 coding DNA: TGTGCCAGCAGCAAGTCGACAGACTTCTACAATGAGCAGTTCTTC. Amino acids: CASSKSTDFYNEQFF. The full variable domain, with the rest looked up from reference TRBV5-6 and TRBJ2-1, is DAGVTQSPTHLIKTRGQQVTLRCSPKSGHDTVSWYQQALGQGPQFIFQYYEEEERQRGNFPDRFSGHQFPNYSSELNVNALLLGDSALYLCASSKSTDFYNEQFFGPGTRLTVL.

The table lists this clone with a count of one. J is TRBJ1-2 and V is TRBV6-8; D is uncertain. Trimming cost V 0 bases and J 0 bases, with 14 bases left between them. From germline, CDR1 is MNHGY and CDR2 SAAAGT. CDR3 length: 17 amino acids. The DNA of the CDR3 is TGTGCCAGCAGTTACTCGAATTTTAGAGGGCCTAACTATGGCTACACCTTC. Residues: CASSYSNFRGPNYGYTF.

The chain couples TRBV9 to TRBJ2-1; 8 bases fit TRBD2. The V gene's germline CDR1 is SGDLS and CDR2 YYNGEE. The trim removed 0 bases at V and 7 bases at J, leaving 6 bases unmatched. The CDR3 is 15 residues long. Here the CDR3 DNA reads TGTGCCAGCAGCGTAGCGGGAGGGCCTGTGAATGAGCAGTTCTTC. Amino acid sequence: CASSVAGGPVNEQFF. The full variable domain, rest sourced from reference TRBV9 and TRBJ2-1, is DSGVTQTPKHLITATGQRVTLRCSPRSGDLSVYWYQQSLDQGLQFLIQYYNGEERAKGNILERFSAQQFPDLHSELNLSSLELGDSALYFCASSVAGGPVNEQFFGPGTRLTVL.

The chain has TRBV27 and TRBJ2-1; perhaps TRBD2 as D (6 bases). V was clipped by 4 bases and J by 0 bases, with 10 bases between them. CDR1 is MNHEY, CDR2 SMNVEV, per germline (reference sequence). CDR3 length: 15 residues. The CDR3 DNA follows: TGTGCCAGCAGTTCTATAGCGGACTCCTACAATGAGCAGTTCTTC. This encodes CASSSIADSYNEQFF.

This clone came up once. V and J are TRBV24-1 and TRBJ2-5; 9 bases are a match to TRBD1. Per the germline V gene, CDR1 is KGHDR and CDR2 is SFDVKD. The length of the CDR3 is 17 residues. The V and J ends lost 2 bases and 5 bases, in that order; junction bases with no gene match: 11. CDR3 DNA: TGTGCCACCAGTGATTCCGGGACAGGGTCGGTTTGGGAGACCCAGTACTTC. It translates to CATSDSGTGSVWETQYF.

In nucleotides, the CDR3 is TGTGCCAGCAGCCCCTCAAGAACTCCCCACGAGCAGTACTTC. Its translation is CASSPSRTPHEQYF. The chain recombines TRBV11-3 with TRBJ2-7; D is unresolved. Trimming shortened V by 5 bases and J by 5 bases, and 16 bases separated the two germline ends. CDR3 length: 14 amino acids. From germline, CDR1 is SGHNT and CDR2 YENEEA.

The genes are TRBV3-1 (or the pseudogene TRBV3-2) and TRBJ2-6, with D perhaps matching TRBD1 (5 bases). The V and J ends lost 4 bases and 1 base respectively, with 11 bases between them. The length of the CDR3 is 16 residues. Germline V gene data show CDR1 as LGHDT and CDR2 as YNNKEL (reference sequence). The CDR3 region is CASSPDRGSGANVLTF. CDR3 sequence (DNA): TGTGCCAGCAGCCCCGACAGAGGATCTGGGGCCAACGTCCTGACTTTC.

The chain has TRBV2 and TRBJ1-1, with 7 bases matching TRBD1. Germline CDR1 and CDR2: SNHLY and FYNNEI. V shed 6 bases, J shed 4 bases, and the junction held 11 bases outside the gene matches. This CDR3 has 15 residues. CDR3 protein: CASRGGTGVGTEAFF. CDR3 in DNA: TGTGCCAGCAGGGGGGGAACAGGGGTAGGCACTGAAGCTTTCTTT.

The rearrangement links TRBV28 to TRBJ1-2; 9 nucleotides align to TRBD1. Germline values: CDR1 MDHEN, CDR2 SYDVKM. This CDR3 comprises 13 residues. With V trimmed by 4 bases and J by 8 bases, 5 bases remained unmatched. The CDR3 region has the DNA TGTGCCAGCAGTTCGGACAGGGGCCGGGGCTACACCTTC. It translates to CASSSDRGRGYTF.

The CDR3 is CASSVVQTNTEAFF. The CDR3 region has the DNA TGTGCCAGCAGTGTGGTACAGACGAACACTGAAGCTTTCTTT. This chain joins TRBV2 and TRBJ1-1; D gene unclear. Trimming left V 4 bases short and J 1 base short, with 10 bases between. The CDR3 is 14 amino acids. Germline V gives CDR1 SNHLY, CDR2 FYNNEI.

The V gene is TRBV24-1, the J gene TRBJ1-1; TRBD1 matches at 7 bases. In germline, CDR1 is KGHDR, CDR2 SFDVKD. Trimming at V came to 6 bases and at J to 4 bases, leaving 7 bases not matched to a gene. The CDR3 spans 14 residues. Here the CDR3 reads CATSKTGTPTEAFF. The CDR3 DNA is TGTGCCACCAGTAAGACAGGGACCCCCACTGAAGCTTTCTTT.

J is TRBJ1-2 and V is TRBV2; 8 bases agree with TRBD1. The CDR3 is 14 residues long. J was trimmed by 8 bases and V by 7 bases; bases with no gene match: 12. Germline V gene sequence: CDR1 SNHLY, CDR2 FYNNEI. The CDR3 sequence: CASNPTGDVWGYTF. The CDR3, as DNA: TGTGCCAGCAACCCGACAGGGGACGTTTGGGGCTACACCTTC.

CDR3 nucleotides: TGTGCCAGCAGCTTAGGACAGTCGGACGCCGAGCAGTACTTC. It is translated as CASSLGQSDAEQYF. V is TRBV5-4 and J is TRBJ2-7, with D perhaps matching TRBD1 (6 bases). Between the trimmed V and J ends, which lost 2 bases and 6 bases, there was a span of 15 bases. Per germline, CDR1 SGHNT and CDR2 YYREEE (reference sequence). The CDR3 totals 14 residues.

V and J are TRBV10-3 and TRBJ2-1, with 9 bases aligning to TRBD2. J was trimmed by 8 bases and V by 5 bases; bases with no gene match: 10. Germline V lookup: CDR1 ENHRY, CDR2 SYGVKD. This CDR3 is built from 15 residues. In DNA, the CDR3 is TGTGCCATCAGTAATAGCGGGGGTAGGGTAGATGAGCAGTTCTTC. The encoded protein is CAISNSGGRVDEQFF.

The chain employs TRBV7-2 and TRBJ1-2; TRBD1 aligns across 7 bases. Germline CDR1 reads SGHTA; CDR2 reads FQGNSA. The CDR3 is made up of 17 amino acids. V was clipped by 5 bases and J by 8 bases; unmatched bases: 20. CDR3 residues: CASSGSPDRVALGGYTF. DNA for the CDR3: TGTGCCAGCAGCGGTTCGCCAGACAGGGTAGCCCTTGGGGGCTACACCTTC.

The chain uses TRBV12-3 or TRBV12-4 and TRBJ1-1, with unresolved D. Deletions cut 3 bases from V and 10 bases from J, with 15 bases between. CDR3 length: 13 amino acids. CDR3 loop: CASSFGLTDRAFF. The CDR3 bases are TGTGCCAGCAGTTTCGGACTGACGGATCGAGCTTTCTTT.

This chain links TRBV5-5 with TRBJ2-1; no reliable D call. The germline V gene has CDR1 SGHKS and CDR2 YYEKEE (reference sequence). CDR3 length: 14 amino acids. Between the trimmed V and J ends, which lost 2 bases and 8 bases, there was a span of 14 bases. This CDR3 is CASSFVAREDEQFF. The CDR3 nucleotides are TGTGCCAGCAGCTTTGTGGCTAGAGAGGATGAGCAGTTCTTC.

This clone was seen once. This sequence joins TRBV2 and TRBJ1-5; 9 nucleotides align to TRBD1. The CDR3 has 14 residues. V lost 7 bases to trimming and J lost 6 bases; unmatched junction nucleotides: 7. Per germline, CDR1 SNHLY and CDR2 FYNNEI. In nucleotides, the CDR3 is TGTGCCAGCACTCAGACAGGGGGTATTCAGCCCCAGCATTTT. This sequence encodes CASTQTGGIQPQHF.

The chain is built from TRBV5-1 and TRBJ2-2; D might be TRBD2 (7 bases). V lost 7 bases and J lost 0, with 13 bases in between. Germline CDR1 is SGHRS and CDR2 is YFSETQ. CDR3 length equals 15 residues. The CDR3 here is CASGGDTANTGELFF. DNA for the CDR3: TGCGCCAGCGGGGGGGACACCGCGAACACCGGGGAGCTGTTTTTT.

CDR3 DNA: TGTGCCAGCAGGCGACGGGGGGGAGGACCTAATGAAAAACTGTTTTTT. Residues: CASRRRGGGPNEKLFF. The rearrangement joins TRBV27 to TRBJ1-4; a possible D gene is TRBD1 (5 bases). Germline V gene lookup returns CDR1 MNHEY and CDR2 SMNVEV (reference sequence). V was clipped by 6 bases and J by 3 bases, with 17 bases between them. CDR3 size: 16 residues. Filled out from reference TRBV27 and TRBJ1-4, the complete variable domain reads EAQVTQNPRYLITVTGKKLTVTCSQNMNHEYMSWYRQDPGLGLRQIYYSMNVEVTDKGDVPEGYKVSRKEKRNFPLILESPSPNQTSLYFCASRRRGGGPNEKLFFGSGTQLSVL.